Following are 24 T cell receptor beta chains from one sample sequenced in a study of CD8 T cells in ankylosing spondylitis. Regarding the study as a whole: A motif of 7 to 9 highly homologous TCR beta variants was seen as apparently characteristic of ankylosing spondylitis blood.

No antigen has been assigned to these receptors. TCRdb used MiXCR to reprocess the 5' RACE reads, holding one entry per CDR3 protein. This sample has about 220,000 distinct CDR3 sequences, with around 18% found just once. Sequencing used blood, either unsorted or a sorted T cell fraction (not recorded which). These receptors were obtained from a male donor with ankylosing spondylitis.

CDR3 in DNA: TGCAGCACCCCGGGACAGGGGGACCTTAACTATGGCTACACCTTC. Translating it yields CSTPGQGDLNYGYTF. V and J are TRBV29-1 and TRBJ1-2, with TRBD1 matching 11 bases. Germline loops: CDR1 SQVTM, CDR2 ANQGSEA. The trim removed 8 bases at V and 1 base at J, leaving 9 bases unmatched. There are 15 residues in the CDR3.

This clonotype was counted only a few times. The rearrangement joins TRBV7-8 to TRBJ1-5; TRBD1 is a possible D gene (6 bases). Germline V gene data show CDR1 as SGHVS and CDR2 as FQNEAQ. Deletions cut 0 bases from V and 4 bases from J, with 16 bases between. The CDR3 extends over 17 amino acids. The CDR3 protein is CASSLAGTHRENQPQHF. DNA of the CDR3: TGTGCCAGCAGCTTAGCGGGGACACATAGGGAGAATCAGCCCCAGCATTTT.

This clonotype was detected a few times. This chain joins TRBV2 and TRBJ2-2, with 8 bases fitting TRBD1. CDR1 is SNHLY, CDR2 FYNNEI, per germline. CDR3 length: 14 residues. J gave up 5 bases and V 10 bases, and 9 bases lay outside the gene matches. Here the CDR3 DNA reads TGTGCCATCACACAGGGGGTCGGGACCGGGGAGCTGTTTTTT. Amino acid sequence: CAITQGVGTGELFF.

This clonotype appeared many times. The chain combines TRBV5-1 with TRBJ2-3, with D possibly matching TRBD2 (5 bases). CDR1 SGHRS and CDR2 YFSETQ come from the germline V gene. V was cut by 1 base and J by 4 bases, with 13 bases left in between. The CDR3 runs to 15 residues. The CDR3 region has the DNA TGCGCCAGCAGCTTGTTATATGGTAGCGCAGATACGCAGTATTTT. Translating it yields CASSLLYGSADTQYF.

The CDR3 reads CATSRELSGGTQYF. CDR3 DNA: TGTGCCACCAGCAGAGAGCTTAGCGGAGGGACCCAGTACTTC. The rearrangement links TRBV15 to TRBJ2-5; tentatively, D is TRBD2 (6 bases). V was shortened by 0 bases and J by 7 bases, with 12 bases between the two germline ends. Germline V gene lookup returns CDR1 LNHNV and CDR2 YYDKDF (reference sequence). The CDR3 is made up of 14 amino acids.

The chain joins TRBV2 to TRBJ1-4; D not resolved. Germline V gene lookup returns CDR1 SNHLY and CDR2 FYNNEI. The ends were cut back, 2 bases at V and 12 bases at J, with 10 bases in the middle. The CDR3 has 12 amino acids. CDR3 sequence: CASSESNLELFF. CDR3 in DNA: TGTGCCAGCAGTGAATCTAATCTGGAACTGTTTTTT.

The rearrangement uses TRBV29-1 and TRBJ2-1, with TRBD2 as a possible D gene (6 bases). CDR3 length equals 14 residues. Germline V lookup: CDR1 SQVTM, CDR2 ANQGSEA. V was pared by 1 base and J by 1 base, with 8 bases between. In DNA, the CDR3 is TGCAGCGTTGAAGTCGGGAGTTCCTACAATGAGCAGTTCTTC. Encoded protein: CSVEVGSSYNEQFF.

The chain joins TRBV7-8 to TRBJ2-7; TRBD2 agrees at 9 bases. The V and J ends lost 4 bases and 1 base, in that order; junction bases with no gene match: 8. Germline-derived CDR1 and CDR2 are SGHVS and FQNEAQ. This CDR3 comprises 16 residues. CDR3 sequence reads: CASSWTPTSGSYEQYF. CDR3 nucleotide sequence: TGTGCCAGCAGCTGGACCCCGACTAGCGGATCCTACGAGCAGTACTTC.

This clonotype came up a few times. V gene TRBV27 combines with J gene TRBJ2-2; TRBD2 matches 7 bases. Germline assignment: CDR1 MNHEY and CDR2 SMNVEV (reference sequence). The CDR3 covers 15 residues. J was trimmed by 5 bases and V by 2 bases; bases with no gene match: 5. CDR3 protein: CASSLTGGGTGELFF. CDR3 nucleotides: TGTGCCAGCAGTTTAACCGGGGGAGGGACCGGGGAGCTGTTTTTT.

This rearrangement joins TRBV4-1 to TRBJ2-2; 11 bases map to TRBD2. Per germline, CDR1 MGHRA and CDR2 YSYEKL. The CDR3 totals 18 residues. The ends lost 2 bases at V and 5 bases at J; junction bases unmatched: 10. CDR3 DNA: TGCGCCAGCAGCCAATATGATAGCGGGGGGGCCAGGACCGGGGAGCTGTTTTTT. Encoded protein: CASSQYDSGGARTGELFF.

This chain uses TRBV19 with TRBJ2-4; TRBD1 matches 10 bases. The CDR3 has 17 residues. The germline V gene has CDR1 LNHDA and CDR2 SQIVND (reference sequence). With 6 bases clipped from V and 0 bases from J, the junction kept 8 bases outside the gene matches. In DNA, the CDR3 is TGTGCCAGTAGCGGACAGGGGGAATCTCTAGCCAAAAACATTCAGTACTTC. Translating gives CASSGQGESLAKNIQYF. The whole variable domain, filled in from reference TRBV19 and TRBJ2-4, reads DGGITQSPKYLFRKEGQNVTLSCEQNLNHDAMYWYRQDPGQGLRLIYYSQIVNDFQKGDIAEGYSVSREKKESFPLTVTSAQKNPTAFYLCASSGQGESLAKNIQYFGAGTRLSVL.

This clonotype was detected only a few times. This rearrangement joins TRBV5-5 to TRBJ2-1; D might be TRBD2 (7 bases). The CDR3 runs 14 residues. V lost 1 base and J lost 10, with 15 bases in between. Germline V gives CDR1 SGHKS, CDR2 YYEKEE (reference sequence). In nucleotides, the CDR3 is TGTGCCAGCAGCTTGCTGGGGGGGCCGGGCGAGCAGTTCTTC. Translating gives CASSLLGGPGEQFF.

The chain combines TRBV12-3 or TRBV12-4 with TRBJ1-1, with a weak D call TRBD1 (6 bases). CDR3 length equals 13 residues. V was pared by 5 bases and J by 3 bases, with 10 bases between. The DNA of the CDR3 is TGTGCCAGCAGTCAGGGGTCGCACACTGAAGCTTTCTTT. Its protein product is CASSQGSHTEAFF.

This clonotype was seen a handful of times. The genes are TRBV5-1 and TRBJ1-1; D not resolved. Germline V gives CDR1 SGHRS, CDR2 YFSETQ. The CDR3 loop spans 16 amino acids. The ends were cut back, 0 bases at V and 0 bases at J, with 12 bases in the middle. CDR3 coding DNA: TGCGCCAGCAGCTTGGTGGGTGTTGGGTTGAACACTGAAGCTTTCTTT. Its translation: CASSLVGVGLNTEAFF.

Details on this clonotype: A read error may account for a junction end that differs from germline. The gene calls are TRBV14 and TRBJ2-5; D remains unclear. Germline lookup yields CDR1 SGHDN and CDR2 FVKESK. The CDR3 length is 13 residues. CDR3 protein: CASSEEVGETQYF. Here the CDR3 DNA reads TGTGCCAGCAGCGAAGAGGTCGGAGAGACCCAGTACTTC.

This clonotype was observed a single time. Since a much larger clone is just one base distant, this may be a read error. The V and J genes are TRBV4-1 and TRBJ2-7; D is perhaps TRBD2 (6 bases). The V end lost 0 bases, the J end lost 2 bases, and 11 bases lay between the germline ends. Germline-derived CDR1 and CDR2 are MGHRA and YSYEKL. The CDR3 loop spans 15 amino acids. The CDR3 DNA reads TGCGCCAGCAGCCAAGATATGGCGGGGCCCTACGAGCAGTACTTC. It yields the protein CASSQDMAGPYEQYF.

The chain joins TRBV18 to TRBJ1-2; D call uncertain. Trimming left V 1 base short and J 5 bases short, with 8 bases between. The CDR3 contains 13 residues. Germline V gene sequence: CDR1 KGHSH, CDR2 LQKENI. This CDR3 reads CASSPRGGYGYTF. DNA of the CDR3: TGTGCCAGCTCACCACGAGGAGGATATGGCTACACCTTC.

This clonotype was counted between two and nine times. The chain is built from TRBV11-2 and TRBJ2-2, with D maybe TRBD1 (6 bases). Germline V gene lookup returns CDR1 SGHAT and CDR2 FQNNGV. V lost 5 bases to trimming and J lost 7 bases, with 20 bases between them. The CDR3 sequence is 16 residues long. Written as DNA, the CDR3 is TGTGCCAGCAGCAGATTTCCAACCAAAGGGGGCGGGGAGCTGTTTTTT. This gives the protein CASSRFPTKGGGELFF.

This clonotype was seen at least ten times. The rearrangement uses TRBV20-1 and TRBJ1-5, with D perhaps matching TRBD1 (6 bases). V lost 0 bases and J lost 4, with 16 bases in between. Germline loops: CDR1 DFQATT, CDR2 SNEGSKA (reference sequence). The CDR3 totals 16 residues. CDR3 in amino acids: CSARDWRGDFNQPQHF. DNA of the CDR3: TGCAGTGCTAGAGATTGGAGGGGGGACTTTAATCAGCCCCAGCATTTT.

The table lists this clonotype with a few counts. J is TRBJ1-2 and V is TRBV20-1; perhaps TRBD1 as D (6 bases). Germline CDR1 DFQATT, CDR2 SNEGSKA (reference sequence). The V end was cut by 3 bases, the J end by 8 bases, with 19 bases between. This CDR3 contains 14 residues. The CDR3 sequence is CSARAGDGQGGYTF. The CDR3 nucleotides are TGCAGTGCTAGGGCAGGGGACGGCCAAGGGGGCTACACCTTC.

This rearrangement joins TRBV2 to TRBJ2-7; D gene ambiguous. Germline-derived CDR1 and CDR2 are SNHLY and FYNNEI. Trimming pared 2 bases from V and 7 bases from J, leaving 12 bases between. The CDR3 covers 13 residues. The CDR3 here is CASSERQPEEQYF. In DNA form, the CDR3 reads TGTGCCAGCAGTGAAAGGCAACCCGAGGAGCAGTACTTC.

The chain carries TRBV2 and TRBJ2-7; 10 nucleotides align to TRBD2. The CDR3 extends over 12 amino acids. V shed 11 bases and J 3 bases; nucleotides not matched to a gene: 4. From germline, CDR1 is SNHLY and CDR2 FYNNEI. In DNA form, the CDR3 reads TGTGCCGCCCTAGCGGGAGACTACGAGCAGTACTTC. The encoded protein is CAALAGDYEQYF.

The rearrangement uses TRBV6-1 and TRBJ2-2; possibly TRBD1 for D (6 bases). The V end lost 2 bases, the J end lost 1 base, and 8 bases lay between the germline ends. The CDR3 has 15 residues. The V gene's germline CDR1 is MNHNS and CDR2 SASEGT. CDR3 in DNA: TGTGCCAGCAGTGAATTACAGGGGAACACCGGGGAGCTGTTTTTT. It is translated as CASSELQGNTGELFF.

The gene calls are TRBV10-3 and TRBJ2-5; D gene uncertain. This CDR3 is 13 amino acids long. V lost 5 bases and J 1 base, leaving 8 bases between the germline ends. Germline V gene lookup returns CDR1 ENHRY and CDR2 SYGVKD. In DNA, the CDR3 is TGTGCCATCAGTCCGGTTACCCAAGAGACCCAGTACTTC. Translated, it gives CAISPVTQETQYF.